These 26 T cell receptor beta chains share one sample of origin, sequenced in a study of TIL therapy for anti-PD-1-resistant metastatic lung cancer. The immunoSEQ assay was v3. The assay was immunoSEQ multiplex PCR, and TCRdb's table has in-frame clones only and misses some. The sample includes fewer than 60,000 clones, 70% to 90% of them seen just once. Regarding time point: pre-treatment sample, taken before nivolumab and TIL therapy. The input for sequencing was blood, taken at baseline. The receptors originated from a person between 25 and 79 years old with non-small cell lung cancer.

The chain uses TRBV6-6 and TRBJ1-4; D is ambiguous. V shed 0 bases and J shed 8 bases, with 7 bases lying between them. Germline CDR1 MNHNY, CDR2 SVGAGI (reference sequence). The CDR3 totals 13 residues. The CDR3 DNA sequence: TGTGCCAGCAGTTACTCCCACTCGGAAAAACTGTTTTTT. Translating gives CASSYSHSEKLFF.

The rearrangement joins TRBV11-2 to TRBJ2-1; the D is unclear. Germline CDR1 reads SGHAT; CDR2 reads FQNNGV. The CDR3 spans 15 residues. V lost 1 base and J 0 bases, leaving 7 bases between the germline ends. The CDR3 sequence: CASSLGLSSYNEQFF. The CDR3, as DNA: TGTGCCAGCAGCTTAGGACTTAGCTCCTACAATGAGCAGTTCTTC.

J is TRBJ2-2 and V is TRBV5-1, with a possible D match to TRBD1 (7 bases). Germline values: CDR1 SGHRS, CDR2 YFSETQ. V was clipped by 4 bases and J by 3 bases, with 19 bases between them. This CDR3 region has 17 residues. CDR3 sequence: CASSPRGALGHTGELFF. The CDR3 DNA reads TGCGCCAGCAGCCCCAGGGGGGCTCTAGGGCACACCGGGGAGCTGTTTTTT.

The V and J genes are TRBV6-6 and TRBJ1-5; D is ambiguous. V shed 1 base and J shed 5 bases, with 9 bases lying between them. The CDR3 spans 14 residues. The germline V gene has CDR1 MNHNY and CDR2 SVGAGI (reference sequence). In nucleotides, the CDR3 is TGTGCCAGCAGTTACTTGTCGGACGATCAGCCCCAGCATTTT. Encoded protein: CASSYLSDDQPQHF.

The V and J genes are TRBV3-1 (or the pseudogene TRBV3-2) and TRBJ1-2; D remains ambiguous. The CDR3 is 14 residues long. V lost 2 bases and J lost 2, with 9 bases in between. Germline CDR1 and CDR2: LGHDT and YNNKEL (reference sequence). The CDR3 nucleotides are TGTGCCAGCAGCCAACTCGGTGAGAACTATGGCTACACCTTC. It translates to CASSQLGENYGYTF.

The chain has TRBV7-9 and TRBJ2-1, with 10 bases fitting TRBD1. Trimming at V came to 2 bases and at J to 7 bases, leaving 8 bases not matched to a gene. The CDR3 runs 16 residues. Per germline, CDR1 SEHNR and CDR2 FQNEAQ (reference sequence). The CDR3 reads CASSLLRTGGLNEQFF. CDR3 nucleotides: TGTGCCAGCAGCTTACTTCGGACAGGGGGTTTGAATGAGCAGTTCTTC.

Relative to its sample, this clone is medium-sized. This chain connects TRBV4-3 to TRBJ2-7; 8 nucleotides match TRBD1. The CDR3 contains 15 residues. V shed 2 bases and J 2 bases; nucleotides not matched to a gene: 5. Germline CDR1 is LGHNA and CDR2 is YSLEER. The CDR3 here is CASSQQTGEAYEQYF. The CDR3 nucleotides are TGCGCCAGCAGCCAACAGACAGGGGAGGCCTACGAGCAGTACTTC.

This chain uses TRBV7-9 with TRBJ2-1; 10 bases agree with TRBD2. The CDR3 has 18 amino acids. The junction had 16 bases not matched to a gene; V was cut back by 5 bases and J by 6 bases. CDR1 and CDR2 (germline): SEHNR, FQNEAQ (reference sequence). CDR3 protein: CASSQIPRRVAGGNEQFF. CDR3 DNA: TGTGCCAGCAGCCAAATCCCAAGAAGGGTAGCGGGAGGCAATGAGCAGTTCTTC. Drawing the rest from reference TRBV7-9 and TRBJ2-1, the complete variable domain is DTGVSQNPRHKITKRGQNVTFRCDPISEHNRLYWYRQTLGQGPEFLTYFQNEAQLEKSRLLSDRFSAERPKGSFSTLEIQRTEQGDSAMYLCASSQIPRRVAGGNEQFFGPGTRLTVL.

This clone was detected only a few times. V gene TRBV7-9 combines with J gene TRBJ2-1, with D perhaps TRBD2 (7 bases). The CDR3 consists of 17 residues. Trimming removed 1 base at V and 9 bases at J, with 22 bases between. Germline CDR1 is SEHNR and CDR2 is FQNEAQ (reference sequence). Written as DNA, the CDR3 is TGTGCCAGCAGCTTAGGAACGGCGCGGGGGCAAGGAGGTGAGCAGTTCTTC. This codes for CASSLGTARGQGGEQFF.

A note on this clone: Other DNA sequences in the sample encode the same CDR3. The chain is built from TRBV30 and TRBJ1-3; TRBD1 is a possible D gene (5 bases). Germline lookup yields CDR1 GTSNPN and CDR2 SVGIG (reference sequence). This CDR3 has 12 residues. The V and J ends lost 5 bases and 4 bases respectively, with 9 bases between them. The CDR3 sequence: CAWGGSGNTIYF. Here the CDR3 DNA reads TGTGCCTGGGGGGGATCGGGAAACACCATATATTTT.

The chain links TRBV3-1 (or the pseudogene TRBV3-2) to TRBJ1-2; 7 bases agree with TRBD1. The ends lost 4 bases at V and 4 bases at J; junction bases unmatched: 12. The germline V gene encodes CDR1 LGHDT and CDR2 YNNKEL (reference sequence). This CDR3 contains 16 residues. CDR3 residues: CASSRWDSSLSYGYTF. The CDR3 coding sequence is TGTGCCAGCAGCCGTTGGGACAGCTCACTGAGCTATGGCTACACCTTC.

The chain links TRBV2 to TRBJ2-6; TRBD2 agrees at 7 bases. The CDR3 totals 15 residues. With 6 bases clipped from V and 6 bases from J, the junction kept 8 bases outside the gene matches. The germline gives CDR1 SNHLY, CDR2 FYNNEI. CDR3 residues: CASSPVTSEANVLTF. Written as DNA, the CDR3 is TGTGCCAGCAGCCCCGTTACTAGCGAGGCCAACGTCCTGACTTTC. The entire variable domain, with the rest obtained from reference TRBV2 and TRBJ2-6, is as follows: EPEVTQTPSHQVTQMGQEVILRCVPISNHLYFYWYRQILGQKVEFLVSFYNNEISEKSEIFDDQFSVERPDGSNFTLKIRSTKLEDSAMYFCASSPVTSEANVLTFGAGSRLTVL.

Only one count was recorded for this clone. This chain connects TRBV30 to TRBJ1-3; tentatively, D is TRBD1 (6 bases). The germline V gene has CDR1 GTSNPN and CDR2 SVGIG (reference sequence). The ends were cut back, 2 bases at V and 6 bases at J, with 11 bases in the middle. CDR3 length equals 13 residues. The CDR3 loop is CAWSWTAENTIYF. As DNA, the CDR3 is TGTGCCTGGAGTTGGACAGCCGAAAACACCATATATTTT.

This clone was recorded once. The rearrangement joins TRBV15 to TRBJ1-1; 7 positions match TRBD1. Germline CDR1 and CDR2: LNHNV and YYDKDF (reference sequence). Trimming at V came to 3 bases and at J to 5 bases, leaving 12 bases not matched to a gene. There are 16 residues in the CDR3. The CDR3 DNA sequence: TGTGCCACCAGCAGGGATGGATTACAGGGGCGGACTGAAGCTTTCTTT. Its protein product is CATSRDGLQGRTEAFF.

There are a few counts of this clone. V gene TRBV19 combines with J gene TRBJ2-2; tentative D call: TRBD1 (6 bases). V was shortened by 4 bases and J by 3 bases, with 15 bases between the two germline ends. This CDR3 comprises 16 residues. Germline-derived CDR1 and CDR2 are LNHDA and SQIVND (reference sequence). This chain's CDR3 is CASSRLMTGYTGELFF. The CDR3 DNA is TGTGCCAGTAGTAGACTCATGACAGGCTACACCGGGGAGCTGTTTTTT.

A single count supports this clone. V and J are TRBV3-1 (or the pseudogene TRBV3-2) and TRBJ2-7; 7 bases line up with TRBD2. The CDR3 runs to 15 residues. Trimming cost V 5 bases and J 3 bases; bases outside gene matches: 10. Germline assignment: CDR1 LGHDT and CDR2 YNNKEL (reference sequence). The CDR3 DNA is TGTGCCAGCAGCGTTTCCGGGACGGGAGGCTACGAGCAGTACTTC. Amino acids: CASSVSGTGGYEQYF.

The chain links TRBV10-3 to TRBJ2-5, with D unclear. Germline values: CDR1 ENHRY, CDR2 SYGVKD. This CDR3 is 14 amino acids long. V shed 4 bases and J shed 3 bases, with 12 bases lying between them. CDR3 sequence reads: CAISGARQKETQYF. The DNA of the CDR3 is TGTGCCATCAGTGGGGCGCGGCAAAAAGAGACCCAGTACTTC.

The genes are TRBV4-3 and TRBJ2-4, with TRBD1 as a possible D gene (6 bases). The CDR3 runs 15 residues. Germline V gene sequence: CDR1 LGHNA, CDR2 YSLEER. Trimming left V 2 bases short and J 2 bases short, with 10 bases between. CDR3 DNA: TGCGCCAGCAGCCAACTAACAGGGACCAAAAACATTCAGTACTTC. Residues: CASSQLTGTKNIQYF.

The chain couples TRBV6-5 to TRBJ1-5; D ambiguous. This CDR3 is 14 amino acids long. V was cut by 2 bases and J by 2 bases, with 7 bases left in between. The germline CDR1 and CDR2 sequences are MNHEY and SVGAGI. The DNA of the CDR3 is TGTGCCAGCAGTTACAAGGGAGGCAATCAGCCCCAGCATTTT. Translating gives CASSYKGGNQPQHF.

V is TRBV6-5 and J is TRBJ1-1; 7 bases are shared with TRBD1. CDR3 length: 15 residues. Trimming removed 6 bases from V and 1 base from J; junction bases left unmatched: 8. Germline V gene sequence: CDR1 MNHEY, CDR2 SVGAGI. The CDR3 region has the DNA TGTGCCAGCAGAACCGACAGGGTTAAGAACACTGAAGCTTTCTTT. Translating it yields CASRTDRVKNTEAFF.

The CDR3 sequence: CASSIDPMAYNEQFF. As DNA, the CDR3 is TGTGCCAGCAGTATAGACCCCATGGCCTACAATGAGCAGTTCTTC. The rearrangement joins TRBV11-3 to TRBJ2-1, with D unclear. V was pared by 6 bases and J by 2 bases, with 14 bases between. The germline V gene encodes CDR1 SGHNT and CDR2 YENEEA. The CDR3 covers 15 residues.

Only one count was recorded for this clone. The chain links TRBV21-1 to TRBJ2-2; the D segment call TRBD1 is taken from the table without a DNA check. TRBV21-1 is tagged as a pseudogene. This CDR3 has 13 residues. The CDR3 coding sequence is TGTGCCAGCTGTACAGGGAGCACCGGGGAGCTGTTTTTT. Its translation is CASCTGSTGELFF.

The chain is built from TRBV6-6 and TRBJ1-1; D is possibly TRBD1 (6 bases). Germline V gives CDR1 MNHNY, CDR2 SVGAGI (reference sequence). This CDR3 contains 13 residues. Trimming left V 6 bases short and J 4 bases short, with 12 bases between. The CDR3 sequence: CASSLGGGTEAFF. The DNA of the CDR3 is TGTGCCAGCAGCCTAGGGGGGGGCACTGAAGCTTTCTTT.

The chain links TRBV9 to TRBJ1-1; D is unresolved. Between the trimmed V and J ends, which lost 2 bases and 0 bases, there was a span of 8 bases. The CDR3 spans 14 residues. Per germline, CDR1 SGDLS and CDR2 YYNGEE. Written as DNA, the CDR3 is TGTGCCAGCAGCGTGGGTCACATGAACACTGAAGCTTTCTTT. Its translation: CASSVGHMNTEAFF.

V usage is TRBV7-9 and J usage is TRBJ2-7; TRBD1 agrees at 7 bases. The J segment lost 3 bases and the V segment lost 3 bases, leaving 5 bases of the junction unmatched. Germline CDR1 and CDR2: SEHNR and FQNEAQ (reference sequence). This CDR3 region has 14 residues. The CDR3 nucleotides read TGTGCCAGCAGCTTGGGACAGCAAAACTACGAGCAGTACTTC. Residues: CASSLGQQNYEQYF.

V gene TRBV14 combines with J gene TRBJ2-3; D remains ambiguous. V was cut by 4 bases and J by 0 bases, with 14 bases left in between. The CDR3 totals 16 residues. Germline V gene sequence: CDR1 SGHDN, CDR2 FVKESK. CDR3 sequence reads: CASSPYVAASTDTQYF. The CDR3 nucleotides are TGTGCCAGCAGCCCTTATGTGGCCGCTAGCACAGATACGCAGTATTTT.